These 25 T cell receptor beta chains came from one sample sequenced in a study of OX40 agonist ivuxolimab in advanced cancers. Some clones are missing from TCRdb's copy, which holds only in-frame ones; the method was immunoSEQ multiplex PCR. The table includes tens of thousands of clones, roughly 80% detected once. Specimen: CD4+ or CD8+ T cells sorted from blood, collected in a trial of the OX40 agonist ivuxolimab. The receptors originated from an adult with an advanced solid tumor such as melanoma, head and neck, liver or kidney cancer.

This chain uses TRBV29-1 with TRBJ1-4; 9 positions agree with TRBD1. J gave up 6 bases and V 5 bases, and 1 base lay outside the gene matches. The CDR3 contains 12 residues. Germline V lookup: CDR1 SQVTM, CDR2 ANQGSEA. The CDR3 sequence is CSVRDRDEKLFF. CDR3 nucleotides: TGCAGCGTTCGGGACAGGGATGAAAAACTGTTTTTT.

To note about this clone: Likely a read error: the CDR3 ends without its conserved phenylalanine or tryptophan. The DNA is omitted, as the CDR3 cannot be located on it reliably, and the CDR3 follows TCRdb's listing. V gene TRBV21-1 combines with J gene TRBJ1-6; the DNA was not used to check the table's D call, TRBD1. TRBV21-1 is annotated as a pseudogene. With termini counted, the CDR3 has 13 amino acids. CDR3 protein: CALGVPHKFTPPL.

This clone was counted once. This chain links TRBV19 with TRBJ2-3; 12 bases line up with TRBD2. V was clipped by 7 bases and J by 5 bases; unmatched bases: 7. The CDR3 spans 15 residues. Germline V gene sequence: CDR1 LNHDA, CDR2 SQIVND (reference sequence). Here the CDR3 reads CASKLLAGGGDTQYF. For the CDR3, the DNA is TGTGCCAGTAAACTACTAGCGGGAGGTGGAGATACGCAGTATTTT. The whole variable domain, filled in from reference TRBV19 and TRBJ2-3, reads DGGITQSPKYLFRKEGQNVTLSCEQNLNHDAMYWYRQDPGQGLRLIYYSQIVNDFQKGDIAEGYSVSREKKESFPLTVTSAQKNPTAFYLCASKLLAGGGDTQYFGPGTRLTVL.

The chain uses TRBV19 and TRBJ2-7; 12 nucleotides agree with TRBD2. Germline assignment: CDR1 LNHDA and CDR2 SQIVND (reference sequence). V lost 5 bases, J lost 5 bases, and 13 bases stayed unmatched. The CDR3 has 17 amino acids. The CDR3: CASSFLQGLAGLNEQYF. The CDR3 nucleotides read TGTGCCAGTAGTTTTCTTCAAGGACTAGCGGGGCTCAACGAGCAGTACTTC. Filled out from reference TRBV19 and TRBJ2-7, the complete variable domain reads DGGITQSPKYLFRKEGQNVTLSCEQNLNHDAMYWYRQDPGQGLRLIYYSQIVNDFQKGDIAEGYSVSREKKESFPLTVTSAQKNPTAFYLCASSFLQGLAGLNEQYFGPGTRLTVT.

V is TRBV6-5 and J is TRBJ1-2; no clear D gene. With 6 bases removed from V and 4 bases from J, the gap between germline ends came to 15 bases. The CDR3 runs 14 residues. CDR1 and CDR2 (germline): MNHEY, SVGAGI. The DNA for the CDR3 is TGTGCCAGCAGCATTAAAGCTGGTGTCTATGGCTACACCTTC. It encodes CASSIKAGVYGYTF.

The chain links TRBV7-9 to TRBJ2-3; 8 bases are a match to TRBD2. The V gene's germline CDR1 is SEHNR and CDR2 FQNEAQ (reference sequence). CDR3 length: 15 amino acids. V was pared by 5 bases and J by 2 bases, with 6 bases of the junction left unmatched. CDR3 region: CASSQASGYTDTQYF. The CDR3 nucleotides are TGTGCCAGCAGCCAGGCTAGCGGGTACACAGATACGCAGTATTTT.

This clone is a singleton in its sample. This chain links TRBV2 with TRBJ1-5, with D possibly being TRBD1 (5 bases). The CDR3 totals 15 residues. Germline CDR1 and CDR2: SNHLY and FYNNEI. Trimming removed 2 bases from V and 5 bases from J, with 13 bases in between. The CDR3 sequence is CASSEWGATYQPQHF. The CDR3 DNA reads as TGTGCCAGCAGTGAATGGGGCGCCACATATCAGCCCCAGCATTTT.

The CDR3 is CASSKTGRRNTEAFF. The CDR3 DNA follows: TGTGCCAGTAGCAAGACGGGACGGAGGAACACTGAAGCTTTCTTT. The rearrangement uses TRBV19 and TRBJ1-1; possibly TRBD1 for D (5 bases). Trimming removed 6 bases at V and 1 base at J, with 15 bases between. Looked up from germline, CDR1 is LNHDA and CDR2 is SQIVND (reference sequence). The CDR3 sequence is 15 residues long.

DNA of the CDR3: TGTGCCAGCCAGGACGGGAGCTCTGGAAACACCATATATTTT. It yields the protein CASQDGSSGNTIYF. The V and J genes are TRBV19 and TRBJ1-3; D ambiguous. CDR1 and CDR2 from the germline V gene are LNHDA and SQIVND (reference sequence). The CDR3 totals 14 residues. V was cut by 9 bases and J by 0 bases, with 12 bases left in between.

V usage is TRBV10-3 and J usage is TRBJ1-6, with D possibly TRBD1 on 5 matching bases. The V gene's germline CDR1 is ENHRY and CDR2 SYGVKD. The length of the CDR3 is 14 residues. V lost 5 bases, J lost 5 bases, and 10 bases lay in between. CDR3 amino acids: CAISSAGNNSPLHF. In DNA, the CDR3 is TGTGCCATCAGTTCGGCAGGGAATAATTCACCCCTCCACTTT.

The chain couples TRBV6-5 to TRBJ2-7; maybe TRBD2 (6 bases). The CDR3 consists of 14 residues. Trimming stripped 5 bases from V and 4 bases from J, with 15 bases between. Per the germline V gene, CDR1 is MNHEY and CDR2 is SVGAGI. For the CDR3, the DNA is TGTGCCAGCAGTCGGAGGGGAGTTAGGTACGAGCAGTACTTC. This codes for CASSRRGVRYEQYF.

To note about this clone: This likely traces to a read error, being one base from a far larger clone. The chain is built from TRBV6-1 and TRBJ2-7; D is uncertain. Germline V lookup: CDR1 MNHNS, CDR2 SASEGT. The CDR3 loop spans 10 amino acids. Deletions cut 6 bases from V and 3 bases from J, with 3 bases between. CDR3 DNA sequence: TGTGCCAGCAGCGACTACGAGCAGTACTTC. Amino acid sequence: CASSDYEQYF.

On this clone itself: The sample holds other DNA sequences that translate to the same CDR3. This chain connects TRBV27 to TRBJ2-7; 7 bases map to TRBD1. Germline V gives CDR1 MNHEY, CDR2 SMNVEV (reference sequence). Trimming took 5 bases from V and 2 from J; bases not matched to a gene: 9. The CDR3 has 15 amino acids. CDR3 sequence reads: CASSRPGQTTYEQYF. The CDR3 DNA is TGTGCCAGCAGTCGACCGGGACAGACAACCTACGAGCAGTACTTC.

This chain joins TRBV5-1 and TRBJ1-1; D possibly corresponds to TRBD1 (6 bases). V was clipped by 3 bases and J by 4 bases, with 10 bases between them. The CDR3 runs to 13 residues. CDR1 and CDR2 from the germline V gene are SGHRS and YFSETQ. This CDR3 reads CASSYTGSTEAFF. In DNA form, the CDR3 reads TGCGCCAGCAGCTATACAGGGTCCACTGAAGCTTTCTTT.

CDR3 residues: CASSVQSTSTDTQYF. The CDR3 region has the DNA TGTGCCAGCAGCGTTCAGAGTACTAGCACAGATACGCAGTATTTT. The rearrangement uses TRBV9 and TRBJ2-3; D not certain. This CDR3 has 15 residues. From germline, CDR1 is SGDLS and CDR2 YYNGEE. V lost 2 bases to trimming and J lost 0 bases, with 10 bases between them.

The J gene is TRBJ2-6, the V gene TRBV5-5, with D possibly matching TRBD1 (5 bases). Germline V gene sequence: CDR1 SGHKS, CDR2 YYEKEE (reference sequence). Trimming shortened V by 1 base and J by 0 bases, and 14 bases separated the two germline ends. The CDR3 extends over 18 amino acids. CDR3 in DNA: TGTGCCAGCAGCTTGAGGGGTACCGGTAGCTCTGGGGCCAACGTCCTGACTTTC. Protein sequence: CASSLRGTGSSGANVLTF. Looking up the rest from reference TRBV5-5 and TRBJ2-6 gives the full variable domain: DAGVTQSPTHLIKTRGQQVTLRCSPISGHKSVSWYQQVLGQGPQFIFQYYEKEERGRGNFPDRFSARQFPNYSSELNVNALLLGDSALYLCASSLRGTGSSGANVLTFGAGSRLTVL.

This chain joins TRBV6-4 and TRBJ2-3; 9 nucleotides line up with TRBD2. The V gene's germline CDR1 is MRHNA and CDR2 SNTAGT. CDR3 length equals 15 residues. Losses at the gene ends were 2 bases for V and 5 bases for J; bases not matched to a gene: 5. CDR3 residues: CASSDERGAIDTQYF. The CDR3 DNA follows: TGTGCCAGCAGTGACGAGCGGGGGGCAATAGATACGCAGTATTTT.

This clone occurred once. The DNA of the CDR3 is TGTGCCAGCAGCTGGGGGACAGGGGGCAGGGAGACCCAGTACTTC. Translating it yields CASSWGTGGRETQYF. The chain uses TRBV5-8 and TRBJ2-5; 12 positions match TRBD1. There are 15 residues in the CDR3. Trimming cost V 3 bases and J 5 bases; bases outside gene matches: 5. Germline V gene data show CDR1 as SGHTS and CDR2 as YDEGEE. Looking up the rest from reference TRBV5-8 and TRBJ2-5 gives the full variable domain: EAGVTQSPTHLIKTRGQQATLRCSPISGHTSVYWYQQALGLGLQFLLWYDEGEERNRGNFPPRFSGRQFPNYSSELNVNALELEDSALYLCASSWGTGGRETQYFGPGTRLLVL.

This clone was counted between two and nine times. The chain links TRBV30 to TRBJ2-7, with D perhaps matching TRBD2 (6 bases). V was cut by 4 bases and J by 0 bases, with 19 bases left in between. The CDR3 is 16 residues long. Germline V gene lookup returns CDR1 GTSNPN and CDR2 SVGIG (reference sequence). The CDR3 spells CAWTPDWASDSYEQYF. The CDR3 DNA reads as TGTGCCTGGACCCCCGATTGGGCTAGCGACTCCTACGAGCAGTACTTC.

V and J are TRBV2 and TRBJ1-3, with TRBD1 matching 8 bases. The CDR3 consists of 16 residues. Germline-derived CDR1 and CDR2 are SNHLY and FYNNEI. The ends lost 1 base at V and 3 bases at J; junction bases unmatched: 5. CDR3 region: CASSEETGAGGNTIYF. DNA of the CDR3: TGTGCCAGCAGTGAAGAGACAGGGGCAGGTGGAAACACCATATATTTT.

This rearrangement joins TRBV11-2 to TRBJ1-1; no clear D. The CDR3 sequence is 15 residues long. Germline values: CDR1 SGHAT, CDR2 FQNNGV. The germline V and J ends were trimmed by 5 bases and 0 bases, with 13 bases remaining between them. CDR3 amino acids: CASSPRIELNTEAFF. In DNA, the CDR3 is TGTGCCAGCAGCCCCCGGATCGAACTGAACACTGAAGCTTTCTTT.

This clone was observed a handful of times. The chain is built from TRBV9 and TRBJ2-5; 7 bases fit TRBD1. The CDR3 is made up of 15 amino acids. With 2 bases clipped from V and 5 bases from J, the junction kept 9 bases outside the gene matches. CDR1 SGDLS and CDR2 YYNGEE come from the germline V gene. The DNA for the CDR3 is TGTGCCAGCAGCGTTCAGACAGGGTTGTTGGAGACCCAGTACTTC. It specifies CASSVQTGLLETQYF.

This clone was observed a single time. The chain is built from TRBV11-2 and TRBJ2-3; D not certain. CDR1 is SGHAT, CDR2 FQNNGV, per germline. Trimming took 5 bases from V and 0 from J, leaving 12 bases between them. The CDR3 has 15 residues. CDR3 DNA: TGTGCCAGCAGCCCATTAGTTACTAGCACAGATACGCAGTATTTT. Its protein is CASSPLVTSTDTQYF.

The chain couples TRBV2 to TRBJ2-5; 10 nucleotides align to TRBD1. From germline, CDR1 is SNHLY and CDR2 FYNNEI. The CDR3 consists of 15 residues. The ends lost 6 bases at V and 5 bases at J; junction bases unmatched: 9. In nucleotides, the CDR3 is TGTGCCAGCAGCGATGGGACAGGGGCGGTGGAGACCCAGTACTTC. Protein product: CASSDGTGAVETQYF.

The chain recombines TRBV5-4 with TRBJ2-1; 10 positions agree with TRBD2. The CDR3 sequence is 15 residues long. Germline lookup yields CDR1 SGHNT and CDR2 YYREEE (reference sequence). J lost 2 bases, V lost 4 bases, and 3 bases had no gene match. The CDR3 loop is CASSPGLATYNEQFF. The CDR3 DNA is TGTGCCAGCAGCCCGGGACTAGCGACCTACAATGAGCAGTTCTTC.